This T cell receptor (beta chain) was sequenced during a study of blood T cell repertoires in COVID-19 (dated by TCRdb to the early 2020s). About the full investigation: Samples covering the acute and convalescent phases of COVID-19 were provided by collaborators in the United States, Italy and Spain. The samples were drawn from the first 160 participants of the ongoing ImmuneRACE study and from 1,254 subjects provided by 6 global collaborators. The repertoires were released in a freely available public database intended as a resource for research on the immune response to SARS-CoV-2. Nearly every sample came with metadata listing a de-identified subject ID, COVID-19 status, age in years and sex. The dataset comprised deeply sampled blood TCRbeta repertoires from subjects exposed to, actively infected with, or recovered from COVID-19. Where HLA class I and class II types were available, the types were taken from metadata supplied by the sample provider, not from assay-based typing. The prospective study material was composed of cDNA or gDNA derived from T cells, B-cell-depleted T cells, or PBMCs. Summary of the overall study and its limitations: The amount of clinical and demographic metadata varied by source and participant and was provided uncurated.

V lost 6 bases and J lost 11 bases; the stretch between them is 16 bases long. The CDR3 covers 12 residues, taking in both the cysteine and the phenylalanine. Just CDR3 DNA is preserved here, 36 bases in frame from base 1. TCRbeta CDR3 regions were amplified from genomic DNA by means of the immunoSEQ Assay, a bias-controlled multiplex PCR. In the paper's pipeline: The number of nucleated cells in each sample was estimated from the amplification of reference gene primers within the assay. To quantify the absolute abundance of each unique TCRbeta CDR3 rearrangement, sequence reads were collapsed and filtered. For each sample, productive Simpson clonality was calculated by taking the square root of Simpson's diversity index across productive rearrangements. TCRdb limited this immuneACCESS table to in-frame rearrangements with V and J called. A share of clones is missing; checked studies link under half to unresolved V genes, and the rest is unexplained. The V and J calls and clone size were taken over from that table, and D and trimming were inferred from the DNA. Within this sample are approximately 160,000 clones, with around 80% of them counted one time only. In total, the top ten clones hold roughly 8% of the sample.

Each collaborating institution followed its own protocols to collect whole blood in K2EDTA tubes. For TCRbeta analysis, collaborator samples were shipped as frozen whole blood, as isolated PBMCs, or as DNA extracted from either sample type. With regard to this clone: Its cognate antigen has yet to be identified. Base-call qualities are not available, and no considerably larger clone is one nucleotide away.

The chain was built from TRBV12-3 or TRBV12-4 and TRBJ1-1; possibly the D gene is TRBD1, per 6 matching bases. The receptor's source is a man in his sixties with acute or convalescent COVID-19. The sequencing sample was made of peripheral blood. The DNA sequence is given as TGTGCCAGCAGCTTAAACAGGGTGATGGCTTTCTTT. This is translated as CASSLNRVMAFF.